Given below is one TCR beta chain in context. Authors' data handling: Reference gene primer amplification in the assay estimated nucleated cell counts. The protocol was immunoSEQ multiplex PCR, while the TCRdb copy is restricted to in-frame clones and leaves out a portion. The V and J calls and clone size come from that table; D and trimming were worked out from the DNA. The sample consists of about 110,000 clones, about 90% of them appearing once. The record originates from a study of blood T cell repertoires in COVID-19. Turning to the study itself: The samples span acute and convalescent COVID-19 from the United States, Italy and Spain. Sources were T cells, B-cell-depleted T cells, or PBMCs; the material itself was cDNA or gDNA.

The CDR3 runs to 13 residues. The specimen was peripheral blood. The V and J genes are TRBV21-1 and TRBJ1-2. TRBV21-1 is listed as a pseudogene. The TCR sequence derives from a human donor in a cohort sampled during active COVID-19. The CDR3 nucleotides read TGTGCCAGCAAGGGTGGGGGGACCTATGGCTACACCTTC. Its translation: CASKGGGTYGYTF.